Following are 30 T cell receptor beta chains from one sample sequenced in a study of technical replicates of blood from several donors. Produced via immunoSEQ multiplex PCR; TCRdb's table is partial and in-frame only. This sample has more than 75,000 clones; about 94% occur once, and the top ten carry about 0.25%. Sequenced sample: T cells isolated from PBMCs. The receptor source for this set is a human donor in good health.

The rearrangement links TRBV4-1 to TRBJ1-1; possible D gene TRBD1, 6 bases. From germline, CDR1 is MGHRA and CDR2 YSYEKL. V lost 1 base and J lost 1, with 10 bases in between. The CDR3 has 15 amino acids. CDR3 in amino acids: CASSQVGHKNTEAFF. CDR3 bases: TGCGCCAGCAGCCAAGTGGGACACAAGAACACTGAAGCTTTCTTT.

The rearrangement links TRBV5-8 to TRBJ2-1; D unresolved. The germline V and J ends were trimmed by 3 bases and 8 bases, with 9 bases remaining between them. CDR1 SGHTS and CDR2 YDEGEE come from the germline V gene. The CDR3 is 12 residues long. The CDR3 spells CASSSYLYEQFF. The CDR3 DNA reads as TGTGCCAGCAGCTCCTATTTGTATGAGCAGTTCTTC.

This chain links TRBV7-6 with TRBJ1-5; TRBD1 matches 10 bases. The V and J ends lost 3 bases and 7 bases, in that order; junction bases with no gene match: 3. The germline gives CDR1 SGHVS, CDR2 FNYEAQ. There are 14 residues in the CDR3. The CDR3 sequence is CASSLGTGEQPQHF. The DNA for the CDR3 is TGTGCCAGCAGCTTGGGGACAGGGGAACAGCCCCAGCATTTT.

The rearrangement joins TRBV15 to TRBJ2-1, with 10 bases aligning to TRBD2. The V gene end was trimmed by 5 bases and the J gene end by 8 bases; junction bases not matched to a gene: 6. Germline assignment: CDR1 LNHNV and CDR2 YYDKDF (reference sequence). The CDR3 extends over 14 amino acids. The CDR3 sequence: CATSRSGGAYEQFF. The CDR3 bases are TGTGCCACCAGCCGGAGCGGGGGGGCCTATGAGCAGTTCTTC.

This clone was seen only once. The chain links TRBV7-9 to TRBJ2-7; TRBD1 might be the D (5 bases). Trimming removed 5 bases from V and 7 bases from J, with 12 bases in between. Germline lookup yields CDR1 SEHNR and CDR2 FQNEAQ (reference sequence). The CDR3 sequence is 12 residues long. For the CDR3, the DNA is TGTGCCAGCAGCCTCAGGGTTGGAGAGCAGTACTTC. The encoded protein is CASSLRVGEQYF.

The chain links TRBV6-1 to TRBJ1-6; D may be TRBD1 (5 bases). The V gene lost 1 base and the J gene lost 0 bases, with 10 bases spanning the gap. The CDR3 has 17 residues. Germline V CDR1 and CDR2: MNHNS, SASEGT. This chain's CDR3 is CASSEDRMSSYNSPLHF. The CDR3 nucleotides read TGTGCCAGCAGTGAAGACAGGATGAGCTCCTATAATTCACCCCTCCACTTT.

The V call is TRBV11-3, the J call TRBJ2-7; 11 bases are a match to TRBD2. The CDR3 loop spans 17 amino acids. The J segment lost 9 bases and the V segment lost 1 base, leaving 14 bases of the junction unmatched. CDR1 SGHNT and CDR2 YENEEA come from the germline V gene. DNA for the CDR3: TGTGCCAGCAGCTTAGGGGTAGCGGGAGGGCCCGGGTCGGTGCAGTACTTC. Translating it yields CASSLGVAGGPGSVQYF.

The genes are TRBV19 and TRBJ2-1; TRBD2 aligns across 10 bases. The CDR3 covers 15 residues. Trimming at V came to 6 bases and at J to 4 bases, leaving 6 bases not matched to a gene. Germline CDR1 reads LNHDA; CDR2 reads SQIVND (reference sequence). The CDR3 coding sequence is TGTGCCAGTAGCACCCTAGCGGGAGTATACAATGAGCAGTTCTTC. Its protein is CASSTLAGVYNEQFF.

The rearrangement joins TRBV7-6 to TRBJ2-7, with 9 positions matching TRBD2. J gave up 10 bases and V 0 bases, and 13 bases lay outside the gene matches. CDR1 and CDR2 from the germline V gene are SGHVS and FNYEAQ. CDR3 size: 16 residues. DNA for the CDR3: TGTGCCAGCAGCTTAGCTCCTTCTAGCGGGAAAGAATATCAGTACTTC. Translated, it gives CASSLAPSSGKEYQYF.

The chain links TRBV28 to TRBJ2-7, with 16 bases fitting TRBD2. This CDR3 spans 18 amino acids. CDR1 and CDR2 from the germline V gene are MDHEN and SYDVKM. Trimming took 4 bases from V and 2 from J; bases not matched to a gene: 8. In DNA, the CDR3 is TGTGCCAGCAGTTCCCCCGGGACTAGCGGGAGGGCACCCTACGAGCAGTACTTC. Translation gives CASSSPGTSGRAPYEQYF.

V gene TRBV27 combines with J gene TRBJ2-5; tentative D call: TRBD1 (6 bases). This CDR3 comprises 16 residues. Trimming shortened V by 4 bases and J by 2 bases, and 17 bases separated the two germline ends. CDR1 and CDR2 from the germline V gene are MNHEY and SMNVEV (reference sequence). For the CDR3, the DNA is TGTGCCAGCAGTTCAATGGACAGAGGGTGGCAAGAGACCCAGTACTTC. This sequence encodes CASSSMDRGWQETQYF.

This sequence joins TRBV29-1 and TRBJ2-1; TRBD2 agrees at 8 bases. The CDR3 is made up of 14 amino acids. Losses at the gene ends were 6 bases for V and 7 bases for J; bases not matched to a gene: 11. Germline CDR1 is SQVTM and CDR2 is ANQGSEA. CDR3 DNA sequence: TGCAGCGTGGGGATGGGGACTAGGGGTAATGAGCAGTTCTTC. It codes for CSVGMGTRGNEQFF.

The chain carries TRBV19 and TRBJ1-5, with D maybe TRBD1 (5 bases). The CDR3 consists of 16 residues. The germline V gene encodes CDR1 LNHDA and CDR2 SQIVND (reference sequence). V lost 5 bases and J lost 7, with 21 bases in between. CDR3 sequence reads: CASSPRREGFGQPQHF. CDR3 bases: TGTGCCAGTAGTCCCCGAAGGGAGGGGTTTGGACAGCCCCAGCATTTT.

This sequence joins TRBV15 and TRBJ2-6; D remains unclear. The CDR3 has 15 residues. V was pared by 3 bases and J by 0 bases, with 6 bases between. CDR1 LNHNV and CDR2 YYDKDF come from the germline V gene (reference sequence). This CDR3 is CATSRLSSGANVLTF. The CDR3 DNA reads as TGTGCCACCAGCAGGCTATCCTCTGGGGCCAACGTCCTGACTTTC. Together with reference TRBV15 and TRBJ2-6, the CDR3 gives the full variable domain: DAMVIQNPRYQVTQFGKPVTLSCSQTLNHNVMYWYQQKSSQAPKLLFHYYDKDFNNEADTPDNFQSRRPNTSFCFLDIRSPGLGDTAMYLCATSRLSSGANVLTFGAGSRLTVL.

The V call is TRBV19, the J call TRBJ1-1, with unresolved D. V lost 7 bases and J lost 8, with 14 bases in between. Germline V gene sequence: CDR1 LNHDA, CDR2 SQIVND (reference sequence). The CDR3 length is 12 residues. CDR3 nucleotide sequence: TGTGCCAGTAATAGCCCGGGGATCGAAGCTTTCTTT. Translating gives CASNSPGIEAFF.

The gene calls are TRBV19 and TRBJ2-3, with TRBD2 matching 9 bases. The CDR3 totals 16 residues. From germline, CDR1 is LNHDA and CDR2 SQIVND (reference sequence). V shed 2 bases and J 1 base; nucleotides not matched to a gene: 4. CDR3 loop: CASSIIAGDGTDTQYF. The CDR3 DNA reads TGTGCCAGTAGTATAATAGCGGGAGACGGCACAGATACGCAGTATTTT.

This clone was recorded once. V usage is TRBV6-1 and J usage is TRBJ2-1; 9 bases are a match to TRBD1. The V segment lost 2 bases and the J segment 4 bases; nucleotides outside the gene matches: 6. This CDR3 comprises 16 residues. Per the germline V gene, CDR1 is MNHNS and CDR2 is SASEGT. Here the CDR3 DNA reads TGTGCCAGCAGTGAAACTTGGGACAGGGAATACAATGAGCAGTTCTTC. This encodes CASSETWDREYNEQFF.

The CDR3: CASGVDGYNEQFF. The CDR3 DNA follows: TGTGCCTCGGGAGTGGACGGCTACAATGAGCAGTTCTTC. V is TRBV27 and J is TRBJ2-1; perhaps TRBD2 as D (6 bases). The CDR3 runs to 13 residues. Per the germline V gene, CDR1 is MNHEY and CDR2 is SMNVEV (reference sequence). Trimming removed 11 bases from V and 3 bases from J, with 14 bases in between.

This chain connects TRBV12-5 to TRBJ2-1, with 9 bases fitting TRBD2. CDR3 length: 18 amino acids. J lost 9 bases, V lost 0 bases, and 15 bases had no gene match. Germline-derived CDR1 and CDR2 are LGHNT and FRNRAP. The CDR3 nucleotides are TGTGCTAGTGGTTTGGTACGGACTGCGGGGGGGCCTTTCACTGAGCAGTTCTTC. Translating it yields CASGLVRTAGGPFTEQFF.

CDR3 coding DNA: TGTGCCAGCAGCACCCGGACTAATGAGCAGTTCTTC. Encoded protein: CASSTRTNEQFF. The chain employs TRBV7-2 and TRBJ2-1; D possibly corresponds to TRBD2 (5 bases). The V gene lost 5 bases and the J gene lost 7 bases, with 9 bases spanning the gap. Germline CDR1 SGHTA, CDR2 FQGNSA. The CDR3 has 12 residues.

This chain joins TRBV30 and TRBJ1-2; the match to TRBD1 covers 7 bases. Germline-derived CDR1 and CDR2 are GTSNPN and SVGIG (reference sequence). This CDR3 spans 10 amino acids. V lost 5 bases and J lost 6; bases outside the gene matches: 0. The DNA for the CDR3 is TGTGCCTGGCAGGGGGATGGCTACACCTTC. Translated, it gives CAWQGDGYTF.

This clone was observed a single time. The rearrangement joins TRBV7-9 to TRBJ1-5; no clear D. This CDR3 is 14 amino acids long. CDR1 SEHNR and CDR2 FQNEAQ come from the germline V gene (reference sequence). V was trimmed by 2 bases and J by 4 bases, leaving 9 bases between them. The CDR3 nucleotides read TGTGCCAGCAGCTTATACGGTAGTAATCAGCCCCAGCATTTT. Its protein product is CASSLYGSNQPQHF.

This chain uses TRBV6-4 with TRBJ2-4, with 8 bases matching TRBD2. Germline V CDR1 and CDR2: MRHNA, SNTAGT. The CDR3 consists of 17 residues. With 0 bases clipped from V and 0 bases from J, the junction kept 4 bases outside the gene matches. The CDR3 nucleotides read TGTGCCAGCAGTGACTCTAGGAGCGGGGGAGCCAAAAACATTCAGTACTTC. Translation gives CASSDSRSGGAKNIQYF.

The chain has TRBV28 and TRBJ1-2; TRBD1 matches at 9 bases. Germline V gene sequence: CDR1 MDHEN, CDR2 SYDVKM. The V segment lost 5 bases and the J segment 6 bases; nucleotides outside the gene matches: 10. The CDR3 covers 15 residues. The CDR3, as DNA: TGTGCCAGCAGTACAGGGGGCTCAGGGGATAATGGCTACACCTTC. Its translation is CASSTGGSGDNGYTF.

The chain is built from TRBV9 and TRBJ1-2; D possibly corresponds to TRBD1 (6 bases). V shed 4 bases and J shed 8 bases, with 9 bases lying between them. The germline gives CDR1 SGDLS, CDR2 YYNGEE. CDR3 length: 11 residues. The CDR3 sequence: CASSSQGGYTF. The DNA for the CDR3 is TGTGCCAGCAGCTCCCAGGGGGGCTACACCTTC. The variable domain in full, with the rest retrieved from reference TRBV9 and TRBJ1-2, is DSGVTQTPKHLITATGQRVTLRCSPRSGDLSVYWYQQSLDQGLQFLIQYYNGEERAKGNILERFSAQQFPDLHSELNLSSLELGDSALYFCASSSQGGYTFGSGTRLTVV.

The genes are TRBV10-3 and TRBJ2-1; D is ambiguous. This CDR3 spans 14 amino acids. The ends were cut back, 4 bases at V and 6 bases at J, with 13 bases in the middle. Germline V gives CDR1 ENHRY, CDR2 SYGVKD. The CDR3 spells CAISGTRASNEQFF. The CDR3 DNA sequence: TGTGCCATCAGTGGAACCAGAGCTAGCAATGAGCAGTTCTTC.

The genes are TRBV6-5 and TRBJ2-1, with 15 bases that match TRBD2. Germline assignment: CDR1 MNHEY and CDR2 SVGAGI. J gave up 7 bases and V 5 bases, and 3 bases lay outside the gene matches. The CDR3 consists of 15 residues. CDR3 residues: CASSPGTSGGNEQFF. CDR3 in DNA: TGTGCCAGCAGTCCGGGGACTAGCGGGGGGAATGAGCAGTTCTTC.

The V and J genes are TRBV21-1 and TRBJ1-1; the table's D call of TRBD1 was not tested on the DNA. TRBV21-1 represents a pseudogene. This CDR3 spans 16 amino acids. The CDR3 sequence: CASSKAPGTGFTEAFF. The CDR3 region has the DNA TGTGCCAGCAGCAAAGCGCCGGGGACAGGTTTCACTGAAGCTTTCTTT.

This clone was seen only once. The rearrangement joins TRBV7-2 to TRBJ2-3, with 7 nucleotides matching TRBD1. The CDR3 runs 15 residues. Germline CDR1 and CDR2: SGHTA and FQGNSA. V was clipped by 4 bases and J by 0 bases; unmatched bases: 4. In DNA, the CDR3 is TGTGCCAGCAGCTCAAGACAGGGTAGCACAGATACGCAGTATTTT. Translated: CASSSRQGSTDTQYF. The full variable domain, with the rest looked up from reference TRBV7-2 and TRBJ2-3, is GAGVSQSPSNKVTEKGKDVELRCDPISGHTALYWYRQSLGQGLEFLIYFQGNSAPDKSGLPSDRFSAERTGGSVSTLTIQRTQQEDSAVYLCASSSRQGSTDTQYFGPGTRLTVL.

V gene TRBV9 combines with J gene TRBJ2-7, with TRBD1 matching 10 bases. The CDR3 extends over 14 amino acids. V shed 4 bases, J shed 5 bases, and the junction held 6 bases outside the gene matches. Germline V gene data show CDR1 as SGDLS and CDR2 as YYNGEE. CDR3 amino acids: CASSISGTGDEQYF. DNA of the CDR3: TGTGCCAGCAGCATTTCCGGGACAGGGGACGAGCAGTACTTC. The complete variable domain, with remaining parts taken from reference TRBV9 and TRBJ2-7, reads DSGVTQTPKHLITATGQRVTLRCSPRSGDLSVYWYQQSLDQGLQFLIQYYNGEERAKGNILERFSAQQFPDLHSELNLSSLELGDSALYFCASSISGTGDEQYFGPGTRLTVT.